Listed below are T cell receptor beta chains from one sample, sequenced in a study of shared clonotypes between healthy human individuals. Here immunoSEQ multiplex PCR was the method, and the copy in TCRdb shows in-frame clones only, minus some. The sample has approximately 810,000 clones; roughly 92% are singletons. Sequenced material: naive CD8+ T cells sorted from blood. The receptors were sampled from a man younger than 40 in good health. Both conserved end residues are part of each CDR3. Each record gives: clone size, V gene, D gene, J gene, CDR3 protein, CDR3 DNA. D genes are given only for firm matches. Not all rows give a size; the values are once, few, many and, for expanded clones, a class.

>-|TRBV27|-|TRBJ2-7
CASRSRGTEQYF
TGTGCCAGCAGATCCCGGGGGACCGAGCAGTACTTC
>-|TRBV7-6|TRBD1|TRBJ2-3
CASSPGTGEGDTQYF
TGTGCCAGCAGCCCCGGGACAGGGGAGGGAGATACGCAGTATTTT
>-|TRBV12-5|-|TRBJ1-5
CASGLGGPNQPQHF
TGTGCTAGTGGTTTGGGCGGTCCCAATCAGCCCCAGCATTTT
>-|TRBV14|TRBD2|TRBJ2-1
CASTPGTSGRDEQFF
TGTGCCAGCACCCCCGGGACTAGCGGGAGAGATGAGCAGTTCTTC
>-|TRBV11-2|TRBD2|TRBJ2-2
CASSARILAGVTGELFF
TGTGCCAGCAGCGCCCGGATACTAGCGGGAGTCACCGGGGAGCTGTTTTTT
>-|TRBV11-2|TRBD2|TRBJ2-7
CASSPRGSGSSYEQYF
TGTGCCAGCAGCCCTCGGGGTAGCGGGAGCTCCTACGAGCAGTACTTC
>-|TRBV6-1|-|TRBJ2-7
CASTERNTRWQYF
TGTGCCAGCACGGAACGAAATACTCGTTGGCAGTACTTC
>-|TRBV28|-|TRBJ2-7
CASSFHPPRDSYEQYF
TGTGCCAGCAGTTTTCACCCTCCCCGGGACTCCTACGAGCAGTACTTC
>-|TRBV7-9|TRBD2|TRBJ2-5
CASSDPGLAGGLGETQYF
TGTGCCAGCAGTGATCCGGGACTAGCGGGAGGACTGGGGGAGACCCAGTACTTC
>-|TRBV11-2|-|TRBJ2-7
CASSRRIAGSYEQYF
TGTGCCAGCAGCAGGAGAATAGCAGGGAGCTACGAGCAGTACTTC
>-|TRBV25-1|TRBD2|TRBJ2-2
CATHGTSGRNSTGELFF
TGTGCCACCCACGGGACTAGCGGGAGAAATAGCACCGGGGAGCTGTTTTTT
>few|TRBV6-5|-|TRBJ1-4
CASSYSEGGDEKLFF
TGTGCCAGCAGTTACTCAGAGGGGGGGGATGAAAAACTGTTTTTT
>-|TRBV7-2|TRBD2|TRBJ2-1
CASSPWTSGALLGEQFF
TGTGCCAGCAGCCCGTGGACTAGCGGGGCTCTGCTTGGTGAGCAGTTCTTC
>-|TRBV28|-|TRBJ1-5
CATCGVSNQPQHF
TGTGCCACCTGTGGGGTTAGCAATCAGCCCCAGCATTTT
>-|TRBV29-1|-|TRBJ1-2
CSALLDGSYGYTF
TGCAGCGCCCTTCTCGACGGATCCTATGGCTACACCTTC
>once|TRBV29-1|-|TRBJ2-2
CSVLRTATNTGELFF
TGCAGCGTTCTTCGGACGGCTACGAACACCGGGGAGCTGTTTTTT
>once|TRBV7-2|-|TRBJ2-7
CASSEGGHEQYF
TGTGCCAGCTCGGAGGGCGGCCACGAGCAGTACTTC
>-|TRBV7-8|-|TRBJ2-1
CASSPPSVRGWNEQFF
TGTGCCAGCAGCCCGCCGTCGGTGAGAGGGTGGAATGAGCAGTTCTTC
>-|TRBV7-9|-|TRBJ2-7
CASSAGGDRNSYEQYF
TGTGCCAGCAGCGCCGGGGGGGACAGGAATTCCTACGAGCAGTACTTC
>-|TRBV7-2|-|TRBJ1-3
CASSLGGFGNTIYF
TGTGCCAGCAGCTTAGGGGGCTTTGGAAACACCATATATTTT
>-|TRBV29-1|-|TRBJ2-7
CSVGLRRGYEQYF
TGCAGCGTTGGACTAAGACGGGGGTACGAGCAGTACTTC
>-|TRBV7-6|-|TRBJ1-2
CASSFSVGQWGDGYTF
TGTGCCAGCAGCTTTAGCGTAGGGCAGTGGGGTGATGGCTACACCTTC
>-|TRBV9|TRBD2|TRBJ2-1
CASSSRLAGYNEQFF
TGTGCCAGCAGCTCCCGACTAGCGGGGTACAATGAGCAGTTCTTC
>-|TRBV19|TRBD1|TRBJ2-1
CASSISGRGPYNEQFF
TGTGCCAGTAGTATCTCGGGCAGGGGGCCCTACAATGAGCAGTTCTTC
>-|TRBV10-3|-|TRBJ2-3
CAISEVGTLGTDTQYF
TGTGCCATCAGTGAGGTCGGGACATTAGGCACAGATACGCAGTATTTT
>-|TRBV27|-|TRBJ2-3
CASSFNDRLADTQYF
TGTGCCAGCAGTTTTAACGACAGGCTCGCAGATACGCAGTATTTT
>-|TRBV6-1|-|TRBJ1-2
CASSERRLQTESNYGYTF
TGTGCCAGCAGTGAAAGACGCTTACAGACAGAATCTAACTATGGCTACACCTTC
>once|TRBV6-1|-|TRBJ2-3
CASSENPGGIPTDTQYF
TGTGCCAGCAGTGAAAACCCAGGAGGGATCCCCACAGATACGCAGTATTTT
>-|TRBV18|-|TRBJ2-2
CASSPPGSSYTGELFF
TGTGCCAGCTCACCACCGGGGTCGAGCTACACCGGGGAGCTGTTTTTT
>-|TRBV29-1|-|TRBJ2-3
CSAFLRRGDTQYF
TGCAGCGCCTTTCTGCGGAGGGGAGATACGCAGTATTTT
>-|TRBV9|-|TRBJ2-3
CASTLGTSSTDTQYF
TGTGCCAGCACCTTGGGGACTTCTAGCACAGATACGCAGTATTTT
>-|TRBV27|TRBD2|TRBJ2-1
CASSFGLAGPYNEQFF
TGTGCCAGCAGTTTTGGGCTAGCGGGACCTTACAATGAGCAGTTCTTC
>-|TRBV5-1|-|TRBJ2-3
CASSLVLASSTDTDTQYF
TGCGCCAGCAGCTTGGTTCTTGCATCTTCGACAGACACAGATACGCAGTATTTT
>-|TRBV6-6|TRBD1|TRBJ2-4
CASSPQGARLNIQYF
TGTGCCAGCAGTCCACAGGGGGCGAGACTGAACATTCAGTACTTC
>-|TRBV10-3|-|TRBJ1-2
CAISGAEVPNYGYTF
TGTGCCATTTCAGGGGCCGAGGTACCTAACTATGGCTACACCTTC
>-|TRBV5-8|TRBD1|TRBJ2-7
CASSFRDRYPGDYEQYF
TGTGCCAGCAGCTTCCGGGACAGATATCCGGGTGACTACGAGCAGTACTTC
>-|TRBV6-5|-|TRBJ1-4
CASSDATNEKLFF
TGTGCCAGCAGTGACGCAACTAATGAAAAACTGTTTTTT
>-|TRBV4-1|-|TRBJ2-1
CASSQVVGEQFF
TGCGCCAGCAGCCAAGTGGTGGGTGAGCAGTTCTTC
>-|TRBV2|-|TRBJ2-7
CASSEGRYTYEQYF
TGTGCCAGCAGTGAAGGGAGATACACGTACGAGCAGTACTTC
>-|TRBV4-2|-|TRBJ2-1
CASSQDLYSQIEQFF
TGTGCCAGCAGCCAAGATCTCTACTCTCAAATTGAGCAGTTCTTC
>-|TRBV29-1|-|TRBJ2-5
CSARGVETQYF
TGCAGCGCTCGAGGGGTGGAGACCCAGTACTTC
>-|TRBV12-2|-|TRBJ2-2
CASRLAPGGRLNTGELFF
TGTGCAAGTCGCTTAGCGCCTGGCGGGAGGCTGAACACCGGGGAGCTGTTTTTT
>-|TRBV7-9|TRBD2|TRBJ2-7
CATRAGGSSYEQYF
TGTGCAACTAGGGCGGGCGGGAGCTCCTACGAGCAGTACTTC
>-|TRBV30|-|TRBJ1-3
CAWKGEENTIYF
TGTGCCTGGAAAGGGGAAGAAAACACCATATATTTT
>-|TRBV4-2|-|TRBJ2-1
CASSQEVVHSYNEQFF
TGTGCCAGCAGCCAAGAGGTGGTACACTCCTACAATGAGCAGTTCTTC
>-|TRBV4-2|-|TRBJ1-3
CASSQEGSSSGNTIYF
TGTGCCAGCAGCCAAGAGGGAAGTAGCTCTGGAAACACCATATATTTT